This T cell receptor beta chain derives from a study of PD-1 blockade in classical Hodgkin lymphoma. Whole-study findings and limits: Lower baseline TCR diversity was reported for newly diagnosed patients than for healthy donors. The drivers behind the repertoire differences, possibly disease activity or prior therapy, remain undefined.

Turning to this clone: As yet, its antigen is unknown.

Losses at the gene ends were 2 bases for V and 4 bases for J; bases not matched to a gene: 10. Germline V lookup: CDR1 MNHNS, CDR2 SASEGT. This CDR3 comprises 17 residues. Time point reported: newly diagnosed, previously untreated cHL patient sample. Generated by immunoSEQ multiplex PCR, the TCRdb table keeps only in-frame clones and is missing some. The sample gives tens of thousands of clones, roughly 91% of which show up once; nearly 5% is in the top ten. The clonotype originates from a human donor with classical Hodgkin lymphoma. Sequences were obtained from peripheral blood mononuclear cells (PBMCs). The V and J genes are TRBV6-1 and TRBJ2-7, with 11 bases fitting TRBD1. As DNA, the CDR3 is TGTGCCAGCAGTGAATGGGTCCTCCGGGACAGGGGGTACGAGCAGTACGTC. This sequence encodes CASSEWVLRDRGYEQYV.